The entry below gives a single T cell receptor (beta chain) sequence along with its context. Its antigen remains unknown. Germline V lookup: CDR1 MDHEN, CDR2 SYDVKM. This CDR3 has 13 residues. V lost 7 bases and J 0 bases, leaving 8 bases between the germline ends. These data come from a study of spatial heterogeneity in lung cancer. Time point noted: sample taken at primary tumor resection. Sequencing was performed on whole RNA extracted from tumor and nontumor lung tissue, or from frozen PBMC, and the material was left unsorted. The donors comprised some 70 untreated early-stage non-small cell lung cancer patients. TCR cDNA molecules were tagged individually, and each one carried a unique molecular identifier. A single record per CDR3 protein comes from TCRdb applying MiXCR to the 5' RACE reads. Here the sample spans around 26,000 distinct CDR3 sequences, roughly 6.9% being singletons. Regarding the study as a whole: Blood carried ubiquitous expanded tumor TCRs more at resection than follow-up.

Source: PBMCs, taken at surgery. This receptor was obtained from a male donor with early-stage non-small cell lung cancer. The J gene is TRBJ2-3, the V gene TRBV28; D gene uncertain. DNA for the CDR3: TGTGCCAGCATCCGACCCAGCACAGATACGCAGTATTTT. Its protein is CASIRPSTDTQYF.